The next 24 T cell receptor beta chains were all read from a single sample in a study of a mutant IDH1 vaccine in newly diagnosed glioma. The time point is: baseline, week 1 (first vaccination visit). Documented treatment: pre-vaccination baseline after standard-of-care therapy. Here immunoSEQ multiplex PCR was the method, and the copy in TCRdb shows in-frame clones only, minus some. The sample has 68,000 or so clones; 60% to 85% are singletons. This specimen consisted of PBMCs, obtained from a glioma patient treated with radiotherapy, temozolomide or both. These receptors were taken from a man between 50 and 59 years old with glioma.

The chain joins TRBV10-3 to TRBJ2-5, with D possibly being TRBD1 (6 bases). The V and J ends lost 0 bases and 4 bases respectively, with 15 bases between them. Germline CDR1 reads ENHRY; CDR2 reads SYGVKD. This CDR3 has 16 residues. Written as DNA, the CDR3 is TGTGCCATCAGTGAGTCGAGAGGGGGTAAAGGAGAGACCCAGTACTTC. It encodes CAISESRGGKGETQYF.

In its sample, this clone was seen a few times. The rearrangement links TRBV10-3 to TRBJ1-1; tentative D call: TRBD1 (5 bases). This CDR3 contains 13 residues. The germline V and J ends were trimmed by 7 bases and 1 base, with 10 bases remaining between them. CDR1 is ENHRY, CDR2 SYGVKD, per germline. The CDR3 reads CAITLGENTEAFF. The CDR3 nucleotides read TGTGCCATCACTCTGGGGGAGAACACTGAAGCTTTCTTT.

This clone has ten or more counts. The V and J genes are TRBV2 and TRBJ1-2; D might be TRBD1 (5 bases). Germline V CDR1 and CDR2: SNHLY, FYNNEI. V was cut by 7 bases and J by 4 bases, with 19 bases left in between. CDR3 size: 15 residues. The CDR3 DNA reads TGTGCCAGCACAGTCGGACAATCGAGGATCTATGGCTACACCTTC. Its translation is CASTVGQSRIYGYTF.

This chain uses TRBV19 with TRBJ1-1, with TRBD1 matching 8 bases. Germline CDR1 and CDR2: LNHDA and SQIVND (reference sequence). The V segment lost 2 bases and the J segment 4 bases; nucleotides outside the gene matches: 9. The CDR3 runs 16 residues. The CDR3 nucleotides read TGTGCCAGTAGTATACACTCCGGACAGGGCGGCACTGAAGCTTTCTTT. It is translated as CASSIHSGQGGTEAFF.

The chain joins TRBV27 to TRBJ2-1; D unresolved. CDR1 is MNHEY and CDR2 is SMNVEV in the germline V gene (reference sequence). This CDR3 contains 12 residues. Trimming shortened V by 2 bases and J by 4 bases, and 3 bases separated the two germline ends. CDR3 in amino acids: CASSLGYNEQFF. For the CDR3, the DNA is TGTGCCAGCAGTTTAGGGTACAATGAGCAGTTCTTC.

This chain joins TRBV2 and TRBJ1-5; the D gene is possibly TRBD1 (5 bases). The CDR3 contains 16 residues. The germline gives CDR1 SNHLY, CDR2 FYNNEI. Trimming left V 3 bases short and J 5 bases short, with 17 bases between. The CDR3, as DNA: TGTGCCAGCAGTGAGAGGGGCAGGGAATGGGATCAGCCCCAGCATTTT. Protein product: CASSERGREWDQPQHF.

In DNA form, the CDR3 reads TGTGCCAGCAGCTTGGGTGGGACAGATAATGAAAAACTGTTTTTT. Translation: CASSLGGTDNEKLFF. V is TRBV5-6 and J is TRBJ1-4; 7 bases agree with TRBD1. CDR3 length: 15 residues. The trim removed 0 bases at V and 4 bases at J, leaving 3 bases unmatched. Per germline, CDR1 SGHDT and CDR2 YYEEEE.

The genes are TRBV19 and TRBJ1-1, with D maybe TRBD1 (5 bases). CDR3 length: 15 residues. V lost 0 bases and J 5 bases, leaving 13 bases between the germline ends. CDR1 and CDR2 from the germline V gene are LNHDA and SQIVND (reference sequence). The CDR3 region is CASSIEAQRGTEAFF. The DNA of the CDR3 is TGTGCCAGTAGTATAGAGGCCCAGCGGGGGACTGAAGCTTTCTTT.

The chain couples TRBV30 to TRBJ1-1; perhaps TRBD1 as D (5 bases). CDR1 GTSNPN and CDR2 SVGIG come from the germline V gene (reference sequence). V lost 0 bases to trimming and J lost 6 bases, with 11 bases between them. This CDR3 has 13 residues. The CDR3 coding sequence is TGTGCCTGGAGTGTACTGGGGACGGCTGAAGCTTTCTTT. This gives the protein CAWSVLGTAEAFF.

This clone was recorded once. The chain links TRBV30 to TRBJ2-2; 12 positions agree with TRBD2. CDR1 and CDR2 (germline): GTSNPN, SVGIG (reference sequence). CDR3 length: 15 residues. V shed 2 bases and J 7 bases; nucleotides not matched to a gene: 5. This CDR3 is CAWSRTSGGNGELFF. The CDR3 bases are TGTGCCTGGAGTCGAACTAGCGGGGGGAACGGGGAGCTGTTTTTT.

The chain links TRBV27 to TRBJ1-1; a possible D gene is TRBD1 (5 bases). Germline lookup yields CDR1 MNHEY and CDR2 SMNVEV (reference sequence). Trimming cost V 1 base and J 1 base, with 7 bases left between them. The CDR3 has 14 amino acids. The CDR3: CASSLFTGNTEAFF. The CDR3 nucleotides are TGTGCCAGCAGTTTATTCACAGGGAACACTGAAGCTTTCTTT.

This CDR3 is CASRPGLNTEAFF. The CDR3 DNA is TGTGCCAGCAGGCCTGGACTCAACACTGAAGCTTTCTTT. This chain links TRBV7-9 with TRBJ1-1, with D hard to call. V was trimmed by 6 bases and J by 2 bases, leaving 10 bases between them. The CDR3 has 13 amino acids. CDR1 and CDR2 from the germline V gene are SEHNR and FQNEAQ (reference sequence).

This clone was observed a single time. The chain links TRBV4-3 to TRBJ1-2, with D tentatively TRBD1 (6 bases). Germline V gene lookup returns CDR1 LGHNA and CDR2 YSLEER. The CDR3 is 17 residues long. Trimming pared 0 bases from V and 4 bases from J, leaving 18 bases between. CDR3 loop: CASSQDRTGAASYGYTF. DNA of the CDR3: TGCGCCAGCAGCCAAGATAGAACGGGGGCAGCGTCCTATGGCTACACCTTC.

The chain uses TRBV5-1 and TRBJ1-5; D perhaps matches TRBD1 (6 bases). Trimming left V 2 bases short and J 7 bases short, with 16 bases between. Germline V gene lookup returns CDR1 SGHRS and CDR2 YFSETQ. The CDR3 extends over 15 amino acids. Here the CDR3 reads CASSLSGGPVQPQHF. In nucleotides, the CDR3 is TGCGCCAGCAGCTTATCCGGGGGCCCGGTCCAGCCCCAGCATTTT.

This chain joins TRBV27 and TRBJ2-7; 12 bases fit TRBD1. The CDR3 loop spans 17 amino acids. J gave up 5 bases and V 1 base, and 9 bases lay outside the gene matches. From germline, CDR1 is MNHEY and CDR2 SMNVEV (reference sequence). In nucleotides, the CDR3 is TGTGCCAGCAGTTTATATCCGGGGACAGGGGGCAACGACGAGCAGTACTTC. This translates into CASSLYPGTGGNDEQYF.

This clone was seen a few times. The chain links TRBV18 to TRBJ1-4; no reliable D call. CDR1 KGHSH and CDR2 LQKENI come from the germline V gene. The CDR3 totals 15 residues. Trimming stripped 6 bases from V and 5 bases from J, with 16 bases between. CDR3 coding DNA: TGTGCCAGCTCCCGAGAATCGGCCTCGAATGAAAAACTGTTTTTT. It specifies CASSRESASNEKLFF.

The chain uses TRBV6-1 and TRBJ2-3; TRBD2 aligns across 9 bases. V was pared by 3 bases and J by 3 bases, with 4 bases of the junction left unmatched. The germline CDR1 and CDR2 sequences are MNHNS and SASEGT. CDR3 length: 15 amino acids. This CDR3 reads CASSEAGGRTDTQYF. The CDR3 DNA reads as TGTGCCAGCAGTGAGGCGGGGGGGCGAACAGATACGCAGTATTTT.

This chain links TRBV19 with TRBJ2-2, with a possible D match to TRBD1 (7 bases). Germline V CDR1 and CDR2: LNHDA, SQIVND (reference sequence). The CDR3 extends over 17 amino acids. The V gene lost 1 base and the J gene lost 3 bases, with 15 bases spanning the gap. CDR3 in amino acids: CASSIVLGRGDTGELFF. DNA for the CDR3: TGTGCCAGTAGTATAGTCCTTGGCAGGGGGGACACCGGGGAGCTGTTTTTT.

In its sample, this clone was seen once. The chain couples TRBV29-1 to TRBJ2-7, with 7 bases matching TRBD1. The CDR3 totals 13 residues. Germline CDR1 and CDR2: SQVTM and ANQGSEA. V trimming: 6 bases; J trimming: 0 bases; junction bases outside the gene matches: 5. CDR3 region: CSVGDRVSYEQYF. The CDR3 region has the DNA TGCAGCGTCGGTGACAGGGTCTCCTACGAGCAGTACTTC.

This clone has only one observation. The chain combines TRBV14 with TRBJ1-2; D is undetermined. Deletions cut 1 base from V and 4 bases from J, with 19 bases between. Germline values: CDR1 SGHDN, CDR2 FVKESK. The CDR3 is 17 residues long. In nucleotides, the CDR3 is TGTGCCAGCAGCCAAGGAGGTTCAGGACTGACTTTCTATGGCTACACCTTC. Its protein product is CASSQGGSGLTFYGYTF.

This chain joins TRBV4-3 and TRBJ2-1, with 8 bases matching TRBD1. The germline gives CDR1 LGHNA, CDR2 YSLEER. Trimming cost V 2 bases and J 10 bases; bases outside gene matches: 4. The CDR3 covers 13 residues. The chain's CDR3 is CASSQQGAGEQFF. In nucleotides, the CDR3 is TGCGCCAGCAGCCAACAGGGGGCAGGAGAGCAGTTCTTC.

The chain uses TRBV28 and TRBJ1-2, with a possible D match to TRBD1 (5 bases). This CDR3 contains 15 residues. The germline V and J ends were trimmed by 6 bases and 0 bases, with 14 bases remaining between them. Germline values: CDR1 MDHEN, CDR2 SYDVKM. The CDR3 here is CASRPGTRANYGYTF. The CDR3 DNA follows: TGTGCCAGCAGACCCGGGACGAGAGCTAACTATGGCTACACCTTC.

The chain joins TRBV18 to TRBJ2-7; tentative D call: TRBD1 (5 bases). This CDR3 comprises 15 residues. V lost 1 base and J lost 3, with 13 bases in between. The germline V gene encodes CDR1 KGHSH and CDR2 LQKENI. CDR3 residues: CASSPQGIRVYEQYF. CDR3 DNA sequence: TGTGCCAGCTCACCACAGGGAATCAGGGTCTACGAGCAGTACTTC.

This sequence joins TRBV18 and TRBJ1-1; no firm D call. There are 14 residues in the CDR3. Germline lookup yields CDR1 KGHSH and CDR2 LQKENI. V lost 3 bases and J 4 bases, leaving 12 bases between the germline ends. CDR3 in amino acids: CASSPRPLTTEAFF. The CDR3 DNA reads TGTGCCAGCTCACCGCGGCCCCTGACCACTGAAGCTTTCTTT. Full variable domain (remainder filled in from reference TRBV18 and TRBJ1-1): NAGVMQNPRHLVRRRGQEARLRCSPMKGHSHVYWYRQLPEEGLKFMVYLQKENIIDESGMPKERFSAEFPKEGPSILRIQQVVRGDSAAYFCASSPRPLTTEAFFGQGTRLTVV.